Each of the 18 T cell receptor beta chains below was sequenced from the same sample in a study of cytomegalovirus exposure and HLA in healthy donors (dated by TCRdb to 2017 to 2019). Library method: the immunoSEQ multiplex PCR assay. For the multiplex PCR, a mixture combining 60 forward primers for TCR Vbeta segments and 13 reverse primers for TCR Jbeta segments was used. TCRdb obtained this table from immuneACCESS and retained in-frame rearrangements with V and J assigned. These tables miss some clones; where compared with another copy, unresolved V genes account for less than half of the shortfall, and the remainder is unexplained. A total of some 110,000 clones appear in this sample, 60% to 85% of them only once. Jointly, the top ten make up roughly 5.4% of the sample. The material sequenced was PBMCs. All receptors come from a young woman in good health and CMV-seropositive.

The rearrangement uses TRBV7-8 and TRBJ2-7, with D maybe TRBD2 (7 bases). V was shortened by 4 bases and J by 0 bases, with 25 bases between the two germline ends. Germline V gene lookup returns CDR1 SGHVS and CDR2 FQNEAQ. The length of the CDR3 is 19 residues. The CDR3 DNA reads TGTGCCAGCAGCTCCCCATGGGCCCGGCTAGCGGACAGCTCCTACGAGCAGTACTTC. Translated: CASSSPWARLADSSYEQYF.

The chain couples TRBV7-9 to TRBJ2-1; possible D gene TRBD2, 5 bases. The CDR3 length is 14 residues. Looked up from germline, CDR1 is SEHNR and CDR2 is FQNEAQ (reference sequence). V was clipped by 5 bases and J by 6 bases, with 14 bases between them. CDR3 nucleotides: TGTGCCAGCAGCGGGCGGACTCGGTCCAATGAGCAGTTCTTC. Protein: CASSGRTRSNEQFF.

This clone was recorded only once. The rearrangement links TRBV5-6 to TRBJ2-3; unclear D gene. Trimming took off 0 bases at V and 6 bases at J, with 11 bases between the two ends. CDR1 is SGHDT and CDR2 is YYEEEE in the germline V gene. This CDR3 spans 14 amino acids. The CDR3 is CASSLDALRDTQYF. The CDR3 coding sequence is TGTGCCAGCAGCTTGGACGCCCTGAGGGATACGCAGTATTTT.

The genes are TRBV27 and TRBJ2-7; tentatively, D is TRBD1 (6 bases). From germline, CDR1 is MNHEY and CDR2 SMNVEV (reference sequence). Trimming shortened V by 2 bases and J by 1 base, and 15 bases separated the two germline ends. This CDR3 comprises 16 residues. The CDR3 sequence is CASSLTLDRYSYEQYF. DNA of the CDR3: TGTGCCAGCAGTTTAACCCTTGACAGGTATTCCTACGAGCAGTACTTC.

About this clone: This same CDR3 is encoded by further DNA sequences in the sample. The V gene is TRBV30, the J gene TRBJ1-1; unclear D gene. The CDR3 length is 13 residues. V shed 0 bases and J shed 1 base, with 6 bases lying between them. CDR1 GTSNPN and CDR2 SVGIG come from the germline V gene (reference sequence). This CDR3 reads CAWSVGGNTEAFF. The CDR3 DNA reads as TGTGCCTGGAGTGTTGGAGGGAACACTGAAGCTTTCTTT. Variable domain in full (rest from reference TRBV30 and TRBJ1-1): SQTIHQWPATLVQPVGSPLSLECTVEGTSNPNLYWYRQAAGRGLQLLFYSVGIGQISSEVPQNLSASRPQDRQFILSSKKLLLSDSGFYLCAWSVGGNTEAFFGQGTRLTVV.

In nucleotides, the CDR3 is TGTGCCAGCAGAGAGGACAGGGGATCGGGCTACACCTTC. Its protein is CASREDRGSGYTF. This rearrangement joins TRBV6-5 to TRBJ1-2, with 9 bases matching TRBD1. This CDR3 region has 13 residues. V shed 6 bases and J 8 bases; nucleotides not matched to a gene: 7. Germline assignment: CDR1 MNHEY and CDR2 SVGAGI.

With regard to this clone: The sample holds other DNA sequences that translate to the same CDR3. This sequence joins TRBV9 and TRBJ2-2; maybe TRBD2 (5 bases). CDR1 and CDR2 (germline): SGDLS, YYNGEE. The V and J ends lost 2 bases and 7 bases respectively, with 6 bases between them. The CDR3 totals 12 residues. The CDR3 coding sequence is TGTGCCAGCAGCGTGGGGAGCGGGGAGCTGTTTTTT. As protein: CASSVGSGELFF.

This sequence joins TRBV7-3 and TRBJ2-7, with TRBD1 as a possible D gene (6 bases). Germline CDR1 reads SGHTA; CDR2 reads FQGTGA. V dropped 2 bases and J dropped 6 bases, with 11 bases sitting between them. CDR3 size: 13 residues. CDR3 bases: TGTGCCAGCAGCTTAGGGCAGGGGCTCGAGCAGTACTTC. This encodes CASSLGQGLEQYF. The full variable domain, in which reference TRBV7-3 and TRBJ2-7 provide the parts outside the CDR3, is GAGVSQTPSNKVTEKGKYVELRCDPISGHTALYWYRQSLGQGPEFLIYFQGTGAADDSGLPNDRFFAVRPEGSVSTLKIQRTERGDSAVYLCASSLGQGLEQYFGPGTRLTVT.

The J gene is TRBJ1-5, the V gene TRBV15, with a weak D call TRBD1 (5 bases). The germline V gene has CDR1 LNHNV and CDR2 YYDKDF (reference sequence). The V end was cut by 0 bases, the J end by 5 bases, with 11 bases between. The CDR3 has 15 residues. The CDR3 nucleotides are TGTGCCACCAGCAGAGATGTGGGGCAACATCAGCCCCAGCATTTT. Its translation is CATSRDVGQHQPQHF.

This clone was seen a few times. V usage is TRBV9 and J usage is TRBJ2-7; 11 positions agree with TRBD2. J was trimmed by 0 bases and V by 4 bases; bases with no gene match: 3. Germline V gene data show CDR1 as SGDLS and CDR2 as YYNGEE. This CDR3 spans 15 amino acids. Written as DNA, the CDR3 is TGTGCCAGCAGCTCGGGACTAGCGGACTCCTACGAGCAGTACTTC. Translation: CASSSGLADSYEQYF.

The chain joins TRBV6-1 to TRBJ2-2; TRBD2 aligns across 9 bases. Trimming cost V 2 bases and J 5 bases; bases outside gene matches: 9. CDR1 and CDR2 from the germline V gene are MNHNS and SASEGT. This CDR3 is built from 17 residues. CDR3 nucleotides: TGTGCCAGCAGTGAATTTGCGGCGGGAGGGCCTACCGGGGAGCTGTTTTTT. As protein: CASSEFAAGGPTGELFF.

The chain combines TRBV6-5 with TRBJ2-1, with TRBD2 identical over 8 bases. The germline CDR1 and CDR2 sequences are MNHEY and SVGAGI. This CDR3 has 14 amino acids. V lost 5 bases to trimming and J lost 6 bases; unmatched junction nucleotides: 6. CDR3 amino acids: CASSTPRGGNEQFF. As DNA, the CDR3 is TGTGCCAGCAGTACGCCCCGGGGGGGCAATGAGCAGTTCTTC.

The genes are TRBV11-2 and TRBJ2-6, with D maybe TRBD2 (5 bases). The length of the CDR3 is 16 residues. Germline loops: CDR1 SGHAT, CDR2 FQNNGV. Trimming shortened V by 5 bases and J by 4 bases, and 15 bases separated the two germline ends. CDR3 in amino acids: CASSAHPGTGANVLTF. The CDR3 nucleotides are TGTGCCAGCAGCGCACACCCGGGAACCGGGGCCAACGTCCTGACTTTC.

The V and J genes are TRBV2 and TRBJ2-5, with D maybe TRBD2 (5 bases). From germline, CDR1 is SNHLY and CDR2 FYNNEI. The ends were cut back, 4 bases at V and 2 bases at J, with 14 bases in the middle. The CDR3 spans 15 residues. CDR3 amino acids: CASSVDYRVQETQYF. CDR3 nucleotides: TGTGCCAGCAGTGTAGACTATAGGGTTCAAGAGACCCAGTACTTC. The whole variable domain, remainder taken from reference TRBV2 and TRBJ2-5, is EPEVTQTPSHQVTQMGQEVILRCVPISNHLYFYWYRQILGQKVEFLVSFYNNEISEKSEIFDDQFSVERPDGSNFTLKIRSTKLEDSAMYFCASSVDYRVQETQYFGPGTRLLVL.

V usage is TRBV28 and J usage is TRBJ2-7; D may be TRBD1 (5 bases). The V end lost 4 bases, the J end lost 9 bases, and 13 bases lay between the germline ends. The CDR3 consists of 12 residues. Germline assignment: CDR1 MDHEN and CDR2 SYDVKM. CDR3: CASSSTSGMQYF. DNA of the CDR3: TGTGCCAGCAGTTCAACTTCAGGGATGCAGTACTTC.

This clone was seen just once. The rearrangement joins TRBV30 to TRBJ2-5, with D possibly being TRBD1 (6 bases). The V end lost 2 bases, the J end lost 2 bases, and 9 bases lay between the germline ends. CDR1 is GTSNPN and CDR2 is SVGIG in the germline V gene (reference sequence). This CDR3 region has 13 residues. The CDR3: CAWSTGFQETQYF. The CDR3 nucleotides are TGTGCCTGGAGTACAGGGTTTCAAGAGACCCAGTACTTC.

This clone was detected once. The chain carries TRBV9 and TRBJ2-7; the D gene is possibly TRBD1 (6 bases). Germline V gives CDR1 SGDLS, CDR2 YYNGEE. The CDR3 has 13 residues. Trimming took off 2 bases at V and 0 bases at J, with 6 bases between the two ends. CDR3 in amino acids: CASSVDSSYEQYF. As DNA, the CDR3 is TGTGCCAGCAGCGTGGACAGCTCCTACGAGCAGTACTTC. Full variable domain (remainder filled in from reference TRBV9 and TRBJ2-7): DSGVTQTPKHLITATGQRVTLRCSPRSGDLSVYWYQQSLDQGLQFLIQYYNGEERAKGNILERFSAQQFPDLHSELNLSSLELGDSALYFCASSVDSSYEQYFGPGTRLTVT.

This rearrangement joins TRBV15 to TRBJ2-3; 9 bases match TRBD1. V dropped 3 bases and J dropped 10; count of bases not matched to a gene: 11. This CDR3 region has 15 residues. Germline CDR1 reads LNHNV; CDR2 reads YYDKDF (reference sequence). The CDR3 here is CATSRDDRGSSPQYF. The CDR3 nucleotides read TGTGCCACCAGCAGGGACGACAGGGGGAGTAGTCCGCAGTATTTT.